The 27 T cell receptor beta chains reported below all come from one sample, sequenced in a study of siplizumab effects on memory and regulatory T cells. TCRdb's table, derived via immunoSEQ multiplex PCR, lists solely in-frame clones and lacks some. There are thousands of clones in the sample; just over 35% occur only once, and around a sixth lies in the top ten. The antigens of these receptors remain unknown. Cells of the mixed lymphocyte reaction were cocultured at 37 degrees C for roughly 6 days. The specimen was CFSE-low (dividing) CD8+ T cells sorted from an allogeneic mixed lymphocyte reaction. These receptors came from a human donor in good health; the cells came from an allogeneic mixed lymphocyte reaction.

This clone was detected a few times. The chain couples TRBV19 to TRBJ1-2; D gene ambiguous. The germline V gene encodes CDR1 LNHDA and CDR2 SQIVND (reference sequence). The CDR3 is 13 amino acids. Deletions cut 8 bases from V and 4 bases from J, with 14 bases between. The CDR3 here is CASGHKTLYGYTF. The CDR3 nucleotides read TGTGCCAGTGGGCACAAGACCCTCTATGGCTACACCTTC.

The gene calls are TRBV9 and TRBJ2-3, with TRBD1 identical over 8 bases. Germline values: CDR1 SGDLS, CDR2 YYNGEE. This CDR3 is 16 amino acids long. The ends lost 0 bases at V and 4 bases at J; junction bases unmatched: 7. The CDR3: CASSVVRTGFPDTQYF. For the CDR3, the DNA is TGTGCCAGCAGCGTAGTTCGGACAGGGTTCCCAGATACGCAGTATTTT.

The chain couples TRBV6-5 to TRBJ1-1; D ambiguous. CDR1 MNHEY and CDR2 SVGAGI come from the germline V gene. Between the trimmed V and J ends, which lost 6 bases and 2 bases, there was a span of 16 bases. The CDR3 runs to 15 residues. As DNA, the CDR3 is TGTGCCAGCAGCCTGGTTCGTGTCAGTAACACTGAAGCTTTCTTT. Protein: CASSLVRVSNTEAFF.

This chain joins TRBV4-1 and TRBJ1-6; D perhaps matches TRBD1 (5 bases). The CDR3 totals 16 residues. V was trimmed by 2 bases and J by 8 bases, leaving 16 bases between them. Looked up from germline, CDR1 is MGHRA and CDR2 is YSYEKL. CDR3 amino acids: CASSQHPGTLDSPLHF. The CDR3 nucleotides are TGCGCCAGCAGCCAACACCCCGGGACCTTGGATTCACCCCTCCACTTT.

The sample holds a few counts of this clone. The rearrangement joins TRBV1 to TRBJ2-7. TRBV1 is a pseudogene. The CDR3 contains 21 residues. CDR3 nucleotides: TGCACCAGCAGCGGTGACCCCGGGGAAAAGATGTGGGACCCCCCTTTTTACGAGCAGTACTTC. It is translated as CTSSGDPGEKMWDPPFYEQYF.

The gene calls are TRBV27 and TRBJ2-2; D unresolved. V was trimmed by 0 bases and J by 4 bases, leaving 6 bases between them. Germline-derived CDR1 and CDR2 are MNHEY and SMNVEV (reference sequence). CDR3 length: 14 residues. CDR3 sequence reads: CASSLSGPTGELFF. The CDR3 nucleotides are TGTGCCAGCAGTTTATCAGGTCCCACCGGGGAGCTGTTTTTT.

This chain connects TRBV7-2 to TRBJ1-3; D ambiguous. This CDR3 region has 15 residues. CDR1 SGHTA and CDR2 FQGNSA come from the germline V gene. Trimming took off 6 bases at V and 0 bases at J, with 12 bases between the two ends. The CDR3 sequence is CASRQDSNSGNTIYF. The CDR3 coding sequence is TGTGCCAGCAGACAAGACTCTAACTCTGGAAACACCATATATTTT. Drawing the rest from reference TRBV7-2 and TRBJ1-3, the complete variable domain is GAGVSQSPSNKVTEKGKDVELRCDPISGHTALYWYRQSLGQGLEFLIYFQGNSAPDKSGLPSDRFSAERTGGSVSTLTIQRTQQEDSAVYLCASRQDSNSGNTIYFGEGSWLTVV.

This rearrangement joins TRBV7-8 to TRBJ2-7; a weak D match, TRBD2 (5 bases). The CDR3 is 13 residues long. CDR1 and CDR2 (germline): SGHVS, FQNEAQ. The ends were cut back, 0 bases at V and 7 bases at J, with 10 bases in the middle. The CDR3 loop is CASSLAGEQEQYF. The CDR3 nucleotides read TGTGCCAGCAGCTTAGCGGGAGAGCAAGAGCAGTACTTC.

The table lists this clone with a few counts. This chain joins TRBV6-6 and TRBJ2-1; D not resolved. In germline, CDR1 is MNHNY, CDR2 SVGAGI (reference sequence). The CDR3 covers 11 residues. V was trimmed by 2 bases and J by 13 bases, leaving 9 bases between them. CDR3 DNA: TGTGCCAGCAGTTACGGCCGCCTACAGTTCTTC. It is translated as CASSYGRLQFF.

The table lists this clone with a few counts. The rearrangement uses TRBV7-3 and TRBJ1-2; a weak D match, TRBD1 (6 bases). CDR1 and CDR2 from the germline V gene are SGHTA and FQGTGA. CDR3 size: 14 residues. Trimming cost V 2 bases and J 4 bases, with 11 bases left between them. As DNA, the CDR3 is TGTGCCAGCAGCTTAGGGACATCCGGCTATGGCTACACCTTC. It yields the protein CASSLGTSGYGYTF.

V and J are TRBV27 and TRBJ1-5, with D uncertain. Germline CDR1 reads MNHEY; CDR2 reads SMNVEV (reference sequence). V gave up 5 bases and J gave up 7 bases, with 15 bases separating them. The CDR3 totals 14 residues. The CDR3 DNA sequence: TGTGCCAGCAGTGAGATGGGGTTTAACCAGCCCCAGCATTTT. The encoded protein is CASSEMGFNQPQHF.

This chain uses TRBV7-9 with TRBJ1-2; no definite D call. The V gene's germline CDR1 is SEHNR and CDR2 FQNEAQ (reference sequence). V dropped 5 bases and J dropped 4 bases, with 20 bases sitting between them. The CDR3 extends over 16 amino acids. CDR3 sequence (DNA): TGTGCCAGCAGCGAATTGCGATACCATGGAACCTATGGCTACACCTTC. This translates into CASSELRYHGTYGYTF.

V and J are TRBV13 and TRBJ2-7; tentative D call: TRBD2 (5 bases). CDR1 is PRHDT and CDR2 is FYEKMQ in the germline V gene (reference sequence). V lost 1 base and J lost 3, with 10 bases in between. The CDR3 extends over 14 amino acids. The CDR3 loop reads CASSLALAVYEQYF. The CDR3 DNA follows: TGTGCCAGCAGCTTAGCTCTAGCTGTCTACGAGCAGTACTTC.

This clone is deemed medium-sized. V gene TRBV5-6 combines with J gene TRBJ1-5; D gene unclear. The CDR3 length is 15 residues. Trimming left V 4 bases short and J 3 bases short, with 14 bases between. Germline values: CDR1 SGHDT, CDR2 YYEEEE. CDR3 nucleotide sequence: TGTGCCAGCAGCCTCCTGAGGAGTCACAATCAGCCCCAGCATTTT. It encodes CASSLLRSHNQPQHF. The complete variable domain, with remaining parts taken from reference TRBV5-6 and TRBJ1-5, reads DAGVTQSPTHLIKTRGQQVTLRCSPKSGHDTVSWYQQALGQGPQFIFQYYEEEERQRGNFPDRFSGHQFPNYSSELNVNALLLGDSALYLCASSLLRSHNQPQHFGDGTRLSIL.

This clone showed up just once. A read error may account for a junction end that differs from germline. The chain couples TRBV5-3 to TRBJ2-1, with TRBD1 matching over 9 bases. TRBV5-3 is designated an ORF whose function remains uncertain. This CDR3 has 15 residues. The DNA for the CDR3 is TGTGCCAGCAGCTTGGGGGACAGGGAACTAGTTGAGCAGTTCTTC. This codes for CASSLGDRELVEQFF.

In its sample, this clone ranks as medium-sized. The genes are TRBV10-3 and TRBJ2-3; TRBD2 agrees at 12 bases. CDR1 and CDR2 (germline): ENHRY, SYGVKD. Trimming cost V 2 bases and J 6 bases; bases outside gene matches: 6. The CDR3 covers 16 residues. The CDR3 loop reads CAISEGTSGLGDTQYF. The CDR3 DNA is TGTGCCATCAGTGAGGGGACTAGCGGGCTGGGGGATACGCAGTATTTT.

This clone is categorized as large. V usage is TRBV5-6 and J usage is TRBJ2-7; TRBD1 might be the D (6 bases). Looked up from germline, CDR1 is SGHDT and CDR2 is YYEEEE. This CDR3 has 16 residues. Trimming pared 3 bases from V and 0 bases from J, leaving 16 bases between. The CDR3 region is CASSSVLGQISYEQYF. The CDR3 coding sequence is TGTGCCAGCAGCTCCGTACTCGGACAGATCTCCTACGAGCAGTACTTC.

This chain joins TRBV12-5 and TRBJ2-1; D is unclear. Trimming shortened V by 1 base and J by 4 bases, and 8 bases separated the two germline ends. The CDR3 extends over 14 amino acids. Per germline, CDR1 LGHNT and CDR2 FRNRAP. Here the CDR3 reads CASGLETQYNEQFF. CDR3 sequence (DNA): TGTGCTAGTGGTTTGGAGACGCAATACAATGAGCAGTTCTTC.

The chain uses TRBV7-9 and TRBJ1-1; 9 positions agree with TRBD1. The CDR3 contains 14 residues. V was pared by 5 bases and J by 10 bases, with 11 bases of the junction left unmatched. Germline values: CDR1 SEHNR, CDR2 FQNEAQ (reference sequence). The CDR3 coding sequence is TGTGCCAGCAGCGCCACCGGGACAGGGTTTGGAGCTTTCTTT. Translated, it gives CASSATGTGFGAFF.

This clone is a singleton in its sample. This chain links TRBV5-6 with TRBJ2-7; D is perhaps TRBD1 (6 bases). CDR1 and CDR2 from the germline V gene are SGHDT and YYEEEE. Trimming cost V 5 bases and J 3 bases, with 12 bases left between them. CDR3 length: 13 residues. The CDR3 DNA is TGTGCCAGCAGTGCTGACAGGAGCTACGAGCAGTACTTC. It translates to CASSADRSYEQYF.

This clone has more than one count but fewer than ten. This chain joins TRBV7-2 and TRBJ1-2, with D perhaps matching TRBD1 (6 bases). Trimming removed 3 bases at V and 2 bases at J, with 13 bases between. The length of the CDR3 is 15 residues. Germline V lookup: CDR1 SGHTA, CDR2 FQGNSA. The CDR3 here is CASSFRGRGNYGYTF. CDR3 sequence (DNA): TGTGCCAGCAGCTTCCGGGGCAGGGGCAACTATGGCTACACCTTC.

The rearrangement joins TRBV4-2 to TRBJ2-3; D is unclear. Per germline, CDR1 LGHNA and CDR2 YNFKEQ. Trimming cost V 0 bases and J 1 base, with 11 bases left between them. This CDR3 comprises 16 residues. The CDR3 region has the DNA TGTGCCAGCAGCCAAGATATTAAAGCCCGCACAGATACGCAGTATTTT. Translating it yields CASSQDIKARTDTQYF.

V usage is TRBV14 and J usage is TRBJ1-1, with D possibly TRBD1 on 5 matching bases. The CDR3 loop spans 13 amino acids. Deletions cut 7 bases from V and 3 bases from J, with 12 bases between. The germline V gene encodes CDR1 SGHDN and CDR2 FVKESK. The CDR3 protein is CASTLGDYTEAFF. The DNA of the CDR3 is TGTGCCAGCACTCTGGGGGATTACACTGAAGCTTTCTTT.

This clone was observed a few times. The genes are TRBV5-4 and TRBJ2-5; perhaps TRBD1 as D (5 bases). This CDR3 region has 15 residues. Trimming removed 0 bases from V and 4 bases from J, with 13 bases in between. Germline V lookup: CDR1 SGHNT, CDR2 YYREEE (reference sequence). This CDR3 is CASSLGGRVTETQYF. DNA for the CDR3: TGTGCCAGCAGCTTGGGGGGCAGGGTAACAGAGACCCAGTACTTC.

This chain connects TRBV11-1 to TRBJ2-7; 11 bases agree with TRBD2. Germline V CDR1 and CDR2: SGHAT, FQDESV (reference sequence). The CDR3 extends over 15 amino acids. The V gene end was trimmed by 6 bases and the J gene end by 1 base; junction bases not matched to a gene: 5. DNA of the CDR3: TGTGCCAGCAGTCTAGGGACTAGCGGTTCCTACGAGCAGTACTTC. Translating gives CASSLGTSGSYEQYF.

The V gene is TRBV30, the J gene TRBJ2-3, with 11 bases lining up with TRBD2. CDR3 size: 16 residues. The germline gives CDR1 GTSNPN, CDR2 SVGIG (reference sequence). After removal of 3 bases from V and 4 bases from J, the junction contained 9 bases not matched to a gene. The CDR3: CAWSPISGRAADTQYF. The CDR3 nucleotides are TGTGCCTGGAGCCCCATTAGCGGGAGGGCAGCAGATACGCAGTATTTT.

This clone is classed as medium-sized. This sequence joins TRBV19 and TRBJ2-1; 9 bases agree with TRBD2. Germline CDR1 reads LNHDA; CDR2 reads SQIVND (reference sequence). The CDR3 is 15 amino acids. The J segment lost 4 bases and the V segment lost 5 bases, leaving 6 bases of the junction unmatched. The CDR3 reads CASSLTSGDYNEQFF. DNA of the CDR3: TGTGCCAGTAGTCTGACTAGCGGAGATTACAATGAGCAGTTCTTC.